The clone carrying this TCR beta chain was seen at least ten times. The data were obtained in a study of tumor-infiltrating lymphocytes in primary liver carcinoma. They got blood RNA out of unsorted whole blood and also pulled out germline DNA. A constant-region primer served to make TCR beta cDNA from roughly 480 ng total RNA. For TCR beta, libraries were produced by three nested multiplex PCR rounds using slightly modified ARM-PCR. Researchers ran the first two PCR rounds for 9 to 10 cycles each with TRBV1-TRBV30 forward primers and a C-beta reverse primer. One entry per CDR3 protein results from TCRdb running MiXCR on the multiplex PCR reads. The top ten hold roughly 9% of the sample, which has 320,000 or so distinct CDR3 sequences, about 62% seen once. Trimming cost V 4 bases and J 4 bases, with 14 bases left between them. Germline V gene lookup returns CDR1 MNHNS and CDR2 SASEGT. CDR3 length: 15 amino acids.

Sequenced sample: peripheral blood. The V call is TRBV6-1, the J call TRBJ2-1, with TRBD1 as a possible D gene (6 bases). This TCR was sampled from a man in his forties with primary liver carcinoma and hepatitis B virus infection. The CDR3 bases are TGTGCCAGCAGTGGACCCAGGGGCGCGTACAATGAGCAGTTCTTC. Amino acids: CASSGPRGAYNEQFF.